This entry describes one T cell receptor beta chain. Its antigen is undetermined. Trimming pared 4 bases from V and 0 bases from J, leaving 18 bases between. The CDR3 consists of 17 residues. CDR1 and CDR2 from the germline V gene are SGHRS and YFSETQ. A sort by CD45RO/CCR7/CD25/CD127/CD95/CD27 yielded CD4+ naive, central memory, regulatory and stem cell-like memory cells. Reverse transcription of all isolated RNA meant that expressed TCRB transcripts were sequenced. Profiled with immunoSEQ multiplex PCR; TCRdb holds only in-frame clones, not every one. The sample holds about 650,000 clones, 9.5% to 15% seen once. This specimen belongs to a study of beta chain features in type 1 diabetes. Overall study: Sorted cells from all samples, numbering almost 110 million, were examined. Overall study results and limits: Patients with type 1 diabetes carried fewer insertions and had more deletions at their VDJ junctions. The similarity of naive, central memory and Treg TCRB repertoires appeared greater among patients than among healthy donors. Shorter TCRB CDR3s, moderately but significantly so, were found in Type 1 diabetes patients in all four CD4+ subsets.

The chain links TRBV5-1 to TRBJ2-3; D is perhaps TRBD1 (6 bases). Material: naive CD4+ T cells from blood. This receptor was obtained from a man younger than 45 with type 1 diabetes. The CDR3 nucleotides read TGCGCCAGCAGCCCCCGGACAGCAATGCTAAGCACAGATACGCAGTATTTT. Translating gives CASSPRTAMLSTDTQYF.